This T cell receptor beta chain was observed in a study of blood T cell repertoires in COVID-19. Study in general: T cells, B-cell-depleted T cells, or PBMCs supplied cDNA or gDNA.

Original processing notes: Reference gene primer amplification in the assay estimated nucleated cell counts. The assay was immunoSEQ multiplex PCR, and TCRdb's table has in-frame clones only and misses some. That table gives V, J and clone size, and the DNA gave D and trimming. This table has approximately 250,000 clones, 75% to 90% appearing once. Trimming cost V 0 bases and J 0 bases; bases outside gene matches: 3. This CDR3 comprises 17 residues. Per the germline V gene, CDR1 is LGHNA and CDR2 is YSLEER. The source material was peripheral blood. The chain uses TRBV4-3 and TRBJ2-3; 10 bases agree with TRBD2. This TCR came from a man between 25 and 39 years old with active or convalescent COVID-19. The CDR3 sequence is CASSQELAGYSTDTQYF. In DNA form, the CDR3 reads TGCGCCAGCAGCCAAGAACTAGCGGGGTATAGCACAGATACGCAGTATTTT.